These 10 T cell receptor beta chains were all obtained from the same sample, sequenced in a study of T-cell memory formation after mild COVID-19. MiXCR, applied by TCRdb to the 5' RACE reads, yields one record per CDR3 protein. The data hold approximately 570,000 distinct CDR3 sequences, with roughly 17% observed a single time. Sequenced: PBMCs or a T cell subset sorted from them (not recorded which). Receptors originate from an adult woman who had mild COVID-19 (a few samples of this study predate the infection). Cell type and time point are not known.

The chain couples TRBV5-1 to TRBJ2-5; 10 positions match TRBD1. CDR1 is SGHRS and CDR2 is YFSETQ in the germline V gene. V gave up 0 bases and J gave up 1 base; unmatched junction bases: 6. This CDR3 is built from 17 residues. The CDR3 region has the DNA TGCGCCAGCAGCTTGGGGGCGACAGGGGGCGGCCAAGAGACCCAGTACTTC. Translating gives CASSLGATGGGQETQYF.

The chain recombines TRBV19 with TRBJ1-5; 7 bases are a match to TRBD1. The CDR3 loop spans 15 amino acids. Germline V CDR1 and CDR2: LNHDA, SQIVND (reference sequence). The trim removed 6 bases at V and 0 bases at J, leaving 5 bases unmatched. Written as DNA, the CDR3 is TGTGCCAGTAGCAGGGGACAGTTTAGCAATCAGCCCCAGCATTTT. This sequence encodes CASSRGQFSNQPQHF.

The chain joins TRBV9 to TRBJ2-5; TRBD2 matches 10 bases. Germline CDR1 SGDLS, CDR2 YYNGEE. This CDR3 spans 15 amino acids. V lost 5 bases to trimming and J lost 0 bases; unmatched junction nucleotides: 4. This CDR3 reads CASRKGTSDQETQYF. CDR3 in DNA: TGTGCCAGCAGAAAGGGGACTAGCGACCAAGAGACCCAGTACTTC.

The chain employs TRBV5-1 and TRBJ1-2; D is undetermined. V was trimmed by 0 bases and J by 6 bases, leaving 9 bases between them. CDR3 length: 13 residues. The germline V gene has CDR1 SGHRS and CDR2 YFSETQ. CDR3 sequence: CASSLELGDGYTF. In DNA form, the CDR3 reads TGCGCCAGCAGCTTGGAACTGGGAGATGGCTACACCTTC.

The genes are TRBV7-9 and TRBJ2-5; 11 bases line up with TRBD2. The CDR3 has 16 amino acids. Trimming at V came to 2 bases and at J to 5 bases, leaving 7 bases not matched to a gene. The germline V gene has CDR1 SEHNR and CDR2 FQNEAQ (reference sequence). The CDR3 DNA reads TGTGCCAGCAGCTTATTTCTAGCGGGGGGCTCGGAGACCCAGTACTTC. It is translated as CASSLFLAGGSETQYF.

This chain uses TRBV7-9 with TRBJ1-1; a possible D gene is TRBD1 (5 bases). Trimming removed 1 base from V and 1 base from J, with 13 bases in between. This CDR3 spans 16 amino acids. Per germline, CDR1 SEHNR and CDR2 FQNEAQ (reference sequence). The chain's CDR3 is CASSLEYGTGNTEAFF. The CDR3 DNA sequence: TGTGCCAGCAGCTTAGAATATGGGACGGGGAACACTGAAGCTTTCTTT.

This clonotype was counted only a few times. In DNA form, the CDR3 reads TGCGCCAGCAGCCCCCCGGACTACCGAGGGTCCTACGAGCAGTACTTC. Translating gives CASSPPDYRGSYEQYF. The gene calls are TRBV5-1 and TRBJ2-7; D is perhaps TRBD2 (6 bases). CDR3 length: 16 amino acids. Germline V gives CDR1 SGHRS, CDR2 YFSETQ. V lost 4 bases to trimming and J lost 1 base, with 18 bases between them.

The V call is TRBV7-9, the J call TRBJ2-1; 9 positions agree with TRBD2. Germline lookup yields CDR1 SEHNR and CDR2 FQNEAQ (reference sequence). The trim removed 4 bases at V and 0 bases at J, leaving 4 bases unmatched. CDR3 length: 16 residues. CDR3 residues: CASSSRLAVSYNEQFF. The CDR3 nucleotides read TGTGCCAGCAGCTCCAGACTAGCGGTCTCCTACAATGAGCAGTTCTTC.

The chain links TRBV10-2 to TRBJ2-3, with 14 bases lining up with TRBD2. V shed 9 bases and J 1 base; nucleotides not matched to a gene: 9. The V gene's germline CDR1 is WSHSY and CDR2 SAAADI. The CDR3 covers 17 residues. This CDR3 reads CASVTSGGALRTDTQYF. The CDR3 coding sequence is TGCGCCAGTGTGACTAGCGGGGGGGCCTTGCGCACAGATACGCAGTATTTT.

V is TRBV27 and J is TRBJ2-7; 9 positions agree with TRBD2. Germline V gives CDR1 MNHEY, CDR2 SMNVEV (reference sequence). Trimming at V came to 6 bases and at J to 1 base, leaving 10 bases not matched to a gene. The CDR3 is 16 residues long. CDR3 in amino acids: CASRKIGGRGSYEQYF. In DNA, the CDR3 is TGTGCCAGCAGGAAAATCGGCGGGAGGGGTTCCTACGAGCAGTACTTC.